The next 29 T cell receptor beta chains were all read from a single sample in a study of T cells in Graves' hyperthyroidism and ophthalmopathy (dated by TCRdb to about 2019). The protocol used for the library was multiplex PCR. The reads were generated on an Illumina HiSeq 2000. The TCR beta CDR3 regions were amplified from the RNA transcripts. A first-round RT-PCR of the TCR CDR3 used the HTBI primer set with the Qiagen OneStep RT-PCR kit. The raw public reads went through TCRdb reprocessing: fastp at Q25, MiXCR clone calling, in-frame beta chains kept. Each CDR3 protein appears once, grouped with its most common genes and DNA. The sample table records approximately 560,000 distinct CDR3 sequences; around 14% of these occur just once. Of the sample, less than 9.5% falls within the top ten clones. The sample consisted of blood. The receptors shown here come from a woman in her thirties with Graves' hyperthyroidism.

The chain has TRBV7-3 and TRBJ2-7; 9 nucleotides align to TRBD1. The CDR3 has 14 amino acids. V shed 5 bases and J 4 bases; nucleotides not matched to a gene: 6. CDR1 and CDR2 (germline): SGHTA, FQGTGA. The DNA for the CDR3 is TGTGCCAGCAGCGCTCCGGGACAGGGATACGAGCAGTACTTC. Translated, it gives CASSAPGQGYEQYF.

This clonotype has a count of ten or more. V usage is TRBV28 and J usage is TRBJ2-1, with TRBD2 matching 8 bases. V gave up 4 bases and J gave up 3 bases; unmatched junction bases: 8. Germline CDR1 MDHEN, CDR2 SYDVKM. CDR3 length: 16 amino acids. CDR3 bases: TGTGCCAGCAGTTCGTCAGCGGGAGCGGGCTACAATGAGCAGTTCTTC. It yields the protein CASSSSAGAGYNEQFF.

This clonotype has only a few counts. V and J are TRBV7-9 and TRBJ2-7; D might be TRBD1 (7 bases). The V and J ends lost 1 base and 6 bases respectively, with 22 bases between them. This CDR3 has 17 amino acids. Germline CDR1 is SEHNR and CDR2 is FQNEAQ (reference sequence). In DNA form, the CDR3 reads TGTGCCAGCAGCTTAGTCTCCCGGCAGGGGGGTGGCGGCGAGCAGTACTTC. Amino acids: CASSLVSRQGGGGEQYF.

Worth noting for this clonotype: A much more abundant neighbour one base away suggests this may be a read error. V and J are TRBV5-1 and TRBJ2-1; D is possibly TRBD2 (5 bases). The germline V and J ends were trimmed by 7 bases and 5 bases, with 13 bases remaining between them. Germline V gene lookup returns CDR1 SGHRS and CDR2 YFSETQ. The CDR3 is 13 amino acids. CDR3 nucleotide sequence: TGCGCCAGCCGCCCCGGGATTCACAATGAGCAGTTCTTC. This sequence encodes CASRPGIHNEQFF.

This clonotype showed up many times. The chain employs TRBV28 and TRBJ2-7, with TRBD1 matching over 11 bases. This CDR3 is 18 amino acids long. V trimming: 5 bases; J trimming: 4 bases; junction bases outside the gene matches: 16. The germline V gene encodes CDR1 MDHEN and CDR2 SYDVKM. This CDR3 reads CASSPHTPGQGVGYEQYF. The CDR3 DNA reads as TGTGCCAGCAGTCCACATACGCCGGGACAGGGGGTTGGGTACGAGCAGTACTTC.

This clonotype was detected many times. The V call is TRBV7-3, the J call TRBJ2-3; no firm D call. Trimming shortened V by 5 bases and J by 0 bases, and 9 bases separated the two germline ends. The CDR3 has 14 amino acids. In germline, CDR1 is SGHTA, CDR2 FQGTGA. The CDR3 sequence is CASSEDGSTDTQYF. CDR3 DNA sequence: TGTGCCAGCAGCGAGGACGGTAGCACAGATACGCAGTATTTT.

The chain has TRBV20-1 and TRBJ1-2; D perhaps matches TRBD1 (5 bases). CDR1 and CDR2 (germline): DFQATT, SNEGSKA (reference sequence). The V end lost 6 bases, the J end lost 5 bases, and 10 bases lay between the germline ends. The CDR3 totals 11 residues. CDR3 in amino acids: CSARWGYGYTF. The CDR3 nucleotides read TGCAGTGCCCGGTGGGGGTATGGCTACACCTTC.

This clonotype was recorded a few times. CDR3 loop: CASRGGSNTGELFF. In DNA, the CDR3 is TGTGCCAGTAGGGGAGGTAGTAACACCGGGGAGCTGTTTTTT. This sequence joins TRBV19 and TRBJ2-2, with D possibly being TRBD2 (6 bases). Germline loops: CDR1 LNHDA, CDR2 SQIVND (reference sequence). V was trimmed by 6 bases and J by 2 bases, leaving 10 bases between them. The CDR3 is 14 residues long. The whole variable domain, filled in from reference TRBV19 and TRBJ2-2, reads DGGITQSPKYLFRKEGQNVTLSCEQNLNHDAMYWYRQDPGQGLRLIYYSQIVNDFQKGDIAEGYSVSREKKESFPLTVTSAQKNPTAFYLCASRGGSNTGELFFGEGSRLTVL.

Many counts were recorded for this clonotype. The chain combines TRBV3-1 with TRBJ2-1, with D possibly being TRBD2 (6 bases). In germline, CDR1 is LGHDT, CDR2 YNNKEL (reference sequence). Trimming shortened V by 0 bases and J by 7 bases, and 22 bases separated the two germline ends. The CDR3 contains 18 residues. CDR3 DNA: TGTGCCAGCAGCCAAGATCCAGTTAATAATAGACTAGTTAATGAGCAGTTCTTC. The encoded protein is CASSQDPVNNRLVNEQFF.

This clonotype was seen many times. The rearrangement uses TRBV24-1 and TRBJ2-2; maybe TRBD1 (6 bases). V gave up 8 bases and J gave up 4 bases, with 22 bases separating them. Germline CDR1 KGHDR, CDR2 SFDVKD. The CDR3 has 17 amino acids. The CDR3 coding sequence is TGTGCCACCATGGGACCGGGACACCTAACGACCACCGGGGAGCTGTTTTTT. This sequence encodes CATMGPGHLTTTGELFF.

This clonotype showed up many times. The chain has TRBV28 and TRBJ2-7; TRBD1 matches 7 bases. V trimming: 5 bases; J trimming: 6 bases; junction bases outside the gene matches: 4. Per germline, CDR1 MDHEN and CDR2 SYDVKM. There are 12 residues in the CDR3. In nucleotides, the CDR3 is TGTGCCAGCAGTCTACAGGGGCGCGAGCAGTACTTC. Translating gives CASSLQGREQYF.

This clonotype was counted only a few times. The chain has TRBV20-1 and TRBJ2-3; D gene unclear. CDR3 length: 8 amino acids. The germline CDR1 and CDR2 sequences are DFQATT and SNEGSKA (reference sequence). CDR3 region: CITDTQYF. Written as DNA, the CDR3 is TGCATCACAGATACGCAGTATTTT.

A few counts support this clonotype. The rearrangement uses TRBV19 and TRBJ2-6, with 8 bases aligning to TRBD2. CDR1 and CDR2 from the germline V gene are LNHDA and SQIVND (reference sequence). This CDR3 region has 20 residues. The V gene end was trimmed by 9 bases and the J gene end by 0 bases; junction bases not matched to a gene: 19. In DNA, the CDR3 is TGTGCCAGCCGAAAGGCCCCTGTAGCGGGGCAGAGCTCTGGGGCCAACGTCCTGACTTTC. Translating it yields CASRKAPVAGQSSGANVLTF.

This clonotype was detected ten times or more. The chain recombines TRBV13 with TRBJ2-1, with 10 bases that match TRBD1. Germline CDR1 PRHDT, CDR2 FYEKMQ (reference sequence). The CDR3 length is 15 residues. The trim removed 5 bases at V and 7 bases at J, leaving 8 bases unmatched. CDR3 sequence reads: CASSQRDRGRNEQFF. CDR3 coding DNA: TGTGCCAGCAGCCAGCGGGACAGGGGAAGGAATGAGCAGTTCTTC.

This rearrangement joins TRBV5-4 to TRBJ2-7; TRBD2 agrees at 7 bases. The CDR3 has 15 residues. CDR1 and CDR2 from the germline V gene are SGHNT and YYREEE (reference sequence). Losses at the gene ends were 0 bases for V and 5 bases for J; bases not matched to a gene: 8. CDR3 DNA: TGTGCCAGCAGCTTGGTAAGCGGGACGGTCGACGAGCAGTACTTC. It codes for CASSLVSGTVDEQYF.

This clonotype has just one count. The V call is TRBV9, the J call TRBJ1-1; D gene unclear. This CDR3 has 13 amino acids. The ends were cut back, 3 bases at V and 10 bases at J, with 16 bases in the middle. Germline values: CDR1 SGDLS, CDR2 YYNGEE. The CDR3 reads CASSAHGEGRAFF. In DNA, the CDR3 is TGTGCCAGCAGCGCCCACGGGGAGGGTAGAGCTTTCTTT.

This clonotype appeared many times. The chain has TRBV20-1 and TRBJ1-5, with 10 bases lining up with TRBD1. The CDR3 loop spans 15 amino acids. V dropped 5 bases and J dropped 3; count of bases not matched to a gene: 7. The germline V gene has CDR1 DFQATT and CDR2 SNEGSKA (reference sequence). This CDR3 reads CSAGRDRGSNQPQHF. The CDR3, as DNA: TGCAGTGCTGGGAGGGACAGGGGTTCCAATCAGCCCCAGCATTTT.

This clonotype has a count of ten or more. The chain carries TRBV18 and TRBJ1-2, with TRBD1 as a possible D gene (6 bases). With 3 bases removed from V and 2 bases from J, the gap between germline ends came to 16 bases. Germline assignment: CDR1 KGHSH and CDR2 LQKENI. This CDR3 region has 16 residues. The CDR3 is CASSPRQDTRNYGYTF. The CDR3 nucleotides read TGTGCCAGCTCACCTAGACAGGACACGAGGAACTATGGCTACACCTTC.

V usage is TRBV19 and J usage is TRBJ1-1, with D tentatively TRBD1 (6 bases). Trimming stripped 4 bases from V and 9 bases from J, with 21 bases between. This CDR3 contains 15 residues. The germline CDR1 and CDR2 sequences are LNHDA and SQIVND (reference sequence). This CDR3 reads CASSTSPGTLGKAFF. CDR3 bases: TGTGCCAGTAGTACTTCCCCGGGGACACTCGGAAAAGCTTTCTTT.

At least ten counts were recorded for this clonotype. J is TRBJ2-2 and V is TRBV28; D call uncertain. The V gene's germline CDR1 is MDHEN and CDR2 SYDVKM. V gave up 4 bases and J gave up 5 bases, with 8 bases separating them. The CDR3 has 13 amino acids. This CDR3 reads CASSSDFTGELFF. The CDR3 nucleotides read TGTGCCAGCAGTTCTGATTTTACCGGGGAGCTGTTTTTT.

The chain joins TRBV10-3 to TRBJ1-1, with D perhaps TRBD1 (5 bases). V was cut by 4 bases and J by 5 bases, with 20 bases left in between. Germline V gene data show CDR1 as ENHRY and CDR2 as SYGVKD. CDR3 length equals 16 residues. CDR3 sequence: CAISAGGTVLRTEAFF. CDR3 DNA sequence: TGTGCCATCAGTGCCGGGGGAACGGTTTTAAGGACTGAAGCTTTCTTT.

This clonotype was found a few times. The rearrangement links TRBV14 to TRBJ1-2; possibly TRBD1 for D (6 bases). The CDR3 is 15 amino acids. CDR1 and CDR2 (germline): SGHDN, FVKESK. V lost 4 bases and J lost 5, with 17 bases in between. The CDR3 nucleotides are TGTGCCAGCAGCCTAGACGACAGGATCGGGTATGGCTACACCTTC. This sequence encodes CASSLDDRIGYGYTF.

This clonotype was recorded many times. The chain carries TRBV10-3 and TRBJ2-7; unclear D gene. The CDR3 totals 14 residues. CDR1 is ENHRY, CDR2 SYGVKD, per germline. V was pared by 4 bases and J by 0 bases, with 10 bases between. CDR3 in DNA: TGTGCCATCAGTGTTCTGGATAGCTCCTACGAGCAGTACTTC. Translation gives CAISVLDSSYEQYF.

This clonotype was observed a handful of times. This chain connects TRBV5-4 to TRBJ2-7; D is perhaps TRBD1 (6 bases). The CDR3 loop spans 15 amino acids. V lost 1 base and J lost 5, with 16 bases in between. In germline, CDR1 is SGHNT, CDR2 YYREEE (reference sequence). For the CDR3, the DNA is TGTGCCAGCAGCTTGACGGGGACATTAGGGGACGAGCAGTACTTC. Protein product: CASSLTGTLGDEQYF.

This clonotype was detected many times. The chain joins TRBV7-9 to TRBJ1-2, with 7 positions matching TRBD1. Germline V gene lookup returns CDR1 SEHNR and CDR2 FQNEAQ (reference sequence). Trimming cost V 5 bases and J 3 bases; bases outside gene matches: 6. This CDR3 comprises 14 residues. The CDR3 bases are TGTGCCAGCAGCCTGAGGACAGGAGACTATGGCTACACCTTC. This translates into CASSLRTGDYGYTF. Looking up the rest from reference TRBV7-9 and TRBJ1-2 gives the full variable domain: DTGVSQNPRHKITKRGQNVTFRCDPISEHNRLYWYRQTLGQGPEFLTYFQNEAQLEKSRLLSDRFSAERPKGSFSTLEIQRTEQGDSAMYLCASSLRTGDYGYTFGSGTRLTVV.

This rearrangement joins TRBV7-3 to TRBJ2-3; 7 bases agree with TRBD2. The CDR3 consists of 16 residues. Germline loops: CDR1 SGHTA, CDR2 FQGTGA. Germline trimming cut 5 bases from V and 0 bases from J; bases unmatched to any gene: 8. CDR3 DNA: TGTGCCAGCAGCCCCGGGGCTAGCGGAAGCACAGATACGCAGTATTTT. Translated: CASSPGASGSTDTQYF.

This clonotype was counted a few times. This chain joins TRBV6-2 or TRBV6-3 and TRBJ2-1; 7 bases map to TRBD2. Germline-derived CDR1 and CDR2 are MNHEY and SVGEGT. The CDR3 is made up of 15 amino acids. The J segment lost 4 bases and the V segment lost 2 bases, leaving 5 bases of the junction unmatched. In nucleotides, the CDR3 is TGTGCCAGCAGTTACGCCGGGGGGAAGTACAATGAGCAGTTCTTC. This gives the protein CASSYAGGKYNEQFF.

The chain uses TRBV18 and TRBJ1-1; the D is unclear. The CDR3 length is 14 residues. Looked up from germline, CDR1 is KGHSH and CDR2 is LQKENI. V lost 5 bases and J lost 0, with 10 bases in between. Here the CDR3 reads CASSIKEVNTEAFF. The CDR3 coding sequence is TGTGCCAGCTCAATTAAGGAAGTGAACACTGAAGCTTTCTTT.

This clonotype was seen a few times. An end of the junction does not agree with germline; a read error may underlie this. V and J are TRBV27 and TRBJ2-7, with 10 bases lining up with TRBD1. CDR3 size: 14 residues. The germline V gene has CDR1 MNHEY and CDR2 SMNVEV (reference sequence). CDR3 sequence reads: CTSSSGTGAYEQYF. The CDR3 DNA sequence: TGTACCAGCAGTTCCGGGACAGGGGCCTACGAGCAGTACTTC.